The rows below give T cell receptor beta chains drawn from one sample of a study of shared clonotypes between healthy human individuals. The repertoire was sequenced with immunoSEQ multiplex PCR; TCRdb's copy has only in-frame clones and lacks some. Here the sample spans millions of clones, around nine tenths being singletons. Sequences were obtained from naive CD4+ T cells sorted from blood. The origin of the receptors is a man between 18 and 35 years old in good health. CDR3s include the opening cysteine and the closing phenylalanine or tryptophan. D genes are given only for firm matches. Clone size is not always given. Where it is, it says once, few, many or a class for expanded clones.

TRBD2	15	TRBJ2-7	-	TRBV7-2	CASSPISGSLNEQYF	TGTGCCAGCAGCCCGATTAGCGGGAGCCTGAACGAGCAGTACTTC
TRBD1	14	TRBJ1-1	few	TRBV6-4	CASTGTGTNTEAFF	TGTGCCAGCACCGGGACAGGAACGAACACTGAAGCTTTCTTT
TRBD2	15	TRBJ2-1	-	TRBV19	CASDPGLAGVTEQFF	TGTGCCAGTGACCCGGGACTAGCGGGAGTCACTGAGCAGTTCTTC
-	14	TRBJ1-5	-	TRBV18	CASSPREGNQPQHF	TGTGCCAGCTCACCACGGGAAGGCAATCAGCCCCAGCATTTT
-	13	TRBJ1-2	once	TRBV18	CASSPEQTYGYTF	TGTGCCAGCTCACCAGAGCAAACCTATGGCTACACCTTC
-	14	TRBJ2-5	-	TRBV7-6	CASSIAGGRETQYF	TGTGCCAGCAGTATAGCAGGAGGCCGGGAGACCCAGTACTTC
-	13	TRBJ2-7	-	TRBV21-1	CGPAGPISCEQYF	TGCGGCCCTGCGGGACCAATCTCTTGCGAGCAGTACTTC
TRBD1	15	TRBJ2-7	-	TRBV2	CASSEPGQGTGEQYF	TGTGCCAGCAGTGAACCGGGACAGGGTACGGGAGAGCAGTACTTC
-	17	TRBJ2-3	-	TRBV7-2	CASSSNVLASSTDTQYF	TGTGCCAGCAGCTCGAACGTTCTAGCGTCTAGCACAGATACGCAGTATTTT
-	14	TRBJ1-4	-	TRBV10-1	CASSDGRLGEKLFF	TGCGCCAGCAGTGACGGGAGATTGGGGGAAAAACTGTTTTTT
TRBD1	14	TRBJ1-4	-	TRBV6-7	CASSYRGPHRKLFF	TGTGCCAGCAGTTATAGGGGGCCGCATAGAAAACTGTTTTTT
-	15	TRBJ2-3	once	TRBV5-1	CASSLEFVLTDTQYF	TGCGCCAGCAGCTTGGAGTTCGTCCTGACAGATACGCAGTATTTT
-	15	TRBJ2-1	-	TRBV27	CASSLPGKQGIEQFF	TGTGCCAGCAGTTTACCGGGAAAACAGGGCATTGAGCAGTTCTTC
-	15	TRBJ1-4	-	TRBV4-3	CASSQGRGAREKLFF	TGCGCCAGCAGCCAAGGAAGGGGGGCGCGCGAAAAACTGTTTTTT
TRBD1	16	TRBJ1-2	-	TRBV6-1	CASSDPLGQQNYGYTF	TGTGCCAGCAGTGACCCTTTGGGACAGCAGAACTATGGCTACACCTTC
TRBD2	18	TRBJ2-3	-	TRBV2	CASRPGTSGPPSTDTQYF	TGTGCCAGCAGACCCGGGACTAGCGGACCCCCTAGCACAGATACGCAGTATTTT
TRBD1	15	TRBJ1-6	-	TRBV5-1	CASSFLGQEISPLHF	TGCGCCAGCAGCTTTCTCGGACAGGAGATCTCACCCCTCCACTTT
-	14	TRBJ1-1	-	TRBV6-6	CASSYSRDTSTAFF	TGTGCCAGCAGTTACTCCCGGGACACCTCAACGGCTTTCTTT
-	14	TRBJ2-7	once	TRBV6-1	CASSGRDTRLEQYF	TGTGCCAGCAGCGGCCGGGACACCCGATTGGAGCAGTACTTC
TRBD2	16	TRBJ2-1	-	TRBV18	CASSPRLAGDYNEQFF	TGTGCCAGCTCACCCCGGCTAGCGGGGGATTACAATGAGCAGTTCTTC
TRBD2	15	TRBJ2-2	few	TRBV5-1	CASSFSGGDTGELFF	TGCGCCAGCAGCTTTAGCGGGGGGGACACCGGGGAGCTGTTTTTT
TRBD2	15	TRBJ2-7	-	TRBV7-2	CASSPTSGSTYEQYF	TGTGCCAGCAGCCCGACTAGCGGGAGTACCTACGAGCAGTACTTC
-	15	TRBJ2-7	-	TRBV5-3	CARSLPDRPGGEQYF	TGTGCCAGAAGCTTACCCGACAGGCCGGGGGGCGAGCAGTACTTC
-	15	TRBJ1-4	-	TRBV4-1	CASSQDTGKNEKLFF	TGCGCCAGCAGCCAAGATACGGGCAAGAATGAAAAACTGTTTTTT
-	16	TRBJ1-3	-	TRBV30	CAWSVRRGTSGNTIYF	TGTGCCTGGAGTGTACGCAGGGGTACCTCTGGAAACACCATATATTTT
-	17	TRBJ1-5	-	TRBV7-8	CASSLVAGWGGHQPQHF	TGTGCCAGCAGCTTAGTCGCGGGTTGGGGTGGTCATCAGCCCCAGCATTTT
-	16	TRBJ1-2	once	TRBV6-1	CASSEYHLIGNYGYTF	TGTGCCAGCAGTGAATACCATCTGATTGGAAACTATGGCTACACCTTC
TRBD2	15	TRBJ2-7	-	TRBV27	CATGGIETIGYEQYF	TGTGCCACCGGGGGGATAGAGACCATCGGATACGAGCAGTACTTC
TRBD2	14	TRBJ2-4	-	TRBV10-1	CASSDGGSKNIQYF	TGCGCCAGCAGTGATGGCGGGAGTAAAAACATTCAGTACTTC
TRBD2	15	TRBJ2-7	-	TRBV7-2	CASSLAGTSGDEQYF	TGTGCCAGCAGCTTAGCCGGGACTAGCGGGGACGAGCAGTACTTC
TRBD1	18	TRBJ1-3	-	TRBV27	CASSPWTGGLGSGNTIYF	TGTGCCAGCTCCCCTTGGACAGGGGGATTGGGCTCTGGAAACACCATATATTTT
-	15	TRBJ1-4	-	TRBV6-1	CASSRRVSNNEKLFF	TGTGCCAGCAGTCGGAGGGTTTCCAATAATGAAAAACTGTTTTTT
TRBD1	13	TRBJ1-2	-	TRBV6-6	CASSADRAYGYTF	TGTGCCAGCAGCGCTGACAGGGCCTATGGCTACACCTTC
-	14	TRBJ1-1	once	TRBV28	CASSLGLRNTEAFF	TGTGCCAGCAGTTTAGGTCTCAGGAACACTGAAGCTTTCTTT